This TCR beta chain was identified during a study of patients and donors after allogeneic stem cell transplantation. The CDR3 runs 15 residues. Germline-derived CDR1 and CDR2 are SGDLS and YYNGEE. V lost 0 bases and J lost 5, with 12 bases in between. TCRdb re-called the RT-PCR reads with MiXCR, one entry per CDR3 protein. The sample holds around 160,000 distinct CDR3 sequences, 30% seen once. The chain carries TRBV9 and TRBJ1-5; D may be TRBD1 (6 bases). The specimen was blood, either unsorted or a sorted T cell fraction (not recorded which). The clonotype originates from a human donor who was either an allogeneic HSCT recipient or a stem cell or donor lymphocyte infusion donor (not recorded which). It is not recorded whose cells these are; they may come from a transplant donor. CDR3 loop: CASSVGTGRDQPQHF. The CDR3 DNA is TGTGCCAGCAGCGTAGGTACAGGGCGGGATCAGCCCCAGCATTTT.